A selection of T cell receptor beta chains follows, all from one sample in a study of regulatory and conventional T cells in RAG deficiency. Repertoires were generated with immunoSEQ multiplex PCR, while TCRdb's copy carries only in-frame clones and drops some. The repertoire holds 30,000 to 35,000 clones, with about 70% as singletons. The data were also submitted as part of a second study, on regulatory T cells.

Sequenced: CD4+ effector T cells sorted from blood. Receptor source: a human donor in good health. CDR3s include the opening cysteine and the closing phenylalanine or tryptophan. The D gene is left open where the match is weak. Only some rows state a clone size, as once, few, many or a class for expanded clones.

>TRBJ2-2|.|TRBV5-1|.
CASSIPNTGELFF
TGCGCCAGCAGCATACCGAACACCGGGGAGCTGTTTTTT
>TRBJ2-3|.|TRBV29-1|TRBD2
CSGGRVSTDTQYF
TGCAGCGGGGGGAGGGTGAGCACAGATACGCAGTATTTT
>TRBJ2-5|once|TRBV5-1|.
CASRLTTPQETQYF
TGCGCCAGCAGGTTGACCACCCCACAAGAGACCCAGTACTTC
>TRBJ1-2|.|TRBV30|.
CAWSRGTVPRGDYGYTF
TGTGCCTGGAGTAGAGGGACGGTTCCCCGAGGGGACTATGGCTACACCTTC
>TRBJ2-1|.|TRBV7-7|.
CASSLSPRNYNEQFF
TGTGCTAGCAGCTTATCTCCACGAAACTACAATGAGCAGTTCTTC
>TRBJ1-4|.|TRBV5-4|.
CASSSDTRNEKLFF
TGTGCCAGCAGCTCGGACACCCGGAATGAAAAACTGTTTTTT
>TRBJ1-2|.|TRBV11-3|.
CATPLNYGYTF
TGTGCCACACCCCTCAACTATGGCTACACCTTC
>TRBJ2-7|.|TRBV10-3|TRBD2
CAIPIGLAGGRPYEQYF
TGTGCCATCCCGATTGGGTTAGCGGGGGGGCGACCCTACGAGCAGTACTTC
>TRBJ2-1|.|TRBV11-2|TRBD2
CASSPLGGAVNEQFF
TGTGCCAGCAGCCCCCTCGGGGGGGCCGTCAATGAGCAGTTCTTC
>TRBJ2-2|.|TRBV9|TRBD1
CASSAGTAGELFF
TGTGCCAGCAGCGCAGGGACAGCCGGGGAGCTGTTTTTT
>TRBJ2-3|.|TRBV30|.
CAWSWRSSDTQYF
TGTGCCTGGAGTTGGCGCTCATCAGATACGCAGTATTTT
>TRBJ2-7|.|TRBV10-2|.
CASSESMGSYEQYF
TGCGCCAGCAGTGAGTCGATGGGCTCCTACGAGCAGTACTTC
>TRBJ2-2|.|TRBV7-8|TRBD1
CASSRRDRVTGELFF
TGTGCCAGCAGCCGTCGGGACAGGGTAACCGGGGAGCTGTTTTTT
>TRBJ1-3|.|TRBV7-9|TRBD1
CASSFTGTVKPSGNTIYF
TGTGCCAGCAGCTTTACCGGGACAGTAAAACCCTCTGGAAACACCATATATTTT
>TRBJ1-1|.|TRBV5-1|TRBD1
CASSPRDSRTNTEAFF
TGCGCCAGCAGCCCCCGGGACAGCCGTACGAACACTGAAGCTTTCTTT
>TRBJ2-5|.|TRBV7-9|.
CASSLPRLEVEETQYF
TGTGCCAGCAGCCTACCGAGACTAGAGGTTGAAGAGACCCAGTACTTC
>TRBJ2-1|.|TRBV28|TRBD2
CASTSLGVAGGRGEQFF
TGTGCCAGCACATCCCTTGGCGTAGCGGGGGGGCGGGGTGAGCAGTTCTTC
>TRBJ2-4|.|TRBV19|TRBD2
CASSMGLAGGAKNIQYF
TGTGCCAGTAGTATGGGACTAGCGGGGGGAGCCAAAAACATTCAGTACTTC
>TRBJ2-7|once|TRBV28|TRBD2
CASNHGLAGGYEQYF
TGTGCCAGCAACCACGGACTAGCGGGGGGCTACGAGCAGTACTTC